This T cell receptor beta chain is drawn from a study of OX40 agonist ivuxolimab in advanced cancers. About the study: Six ivuxolimab dose levels, 0.01 to 10 mg/kg, were given intravenously every 2 weeks. The dose-escalation group included hepatocellular carcinoma, melanoma, renal cell carcinoma and head and neck cancer. General study points: With doses of 0.1-3.0 mg/kg, partial responders showed among the lowest clonal expansion.

Generated by immunoSEQ multiplex PCR, the TCRdb table keeps only in-frame clones and is missing some. This sample has 35,000 to 55,000 clones, with about 95% found just once. In germline, CDR1 is GTSNPN, CDR2 SVGIG (reference sequence). This CDR3 spans 12 amino acids. The V end lost 5 bases, the J end lost 5 bases, and 10 bases lay between the germline ends. A remark on this clone: Its antigen is still unknown.

This clonotype was sampled from an adult with an advanced solid tumor such as melanoma, head and neck, liver or kidney cancer. The genes are TRBV30 and TRBJ2-1; D ambiguous. The sequences come from CD4+ or CD8+ T cells sorted from blood, collected in a trial of the OX40 agonist ivuxolimab. In DNA form, the CDR3 reads TGTGCCTGGGGCTATTTGAACAATGAGCAGTTCTTC. This gives the protein CAWGYLNNEQFF.